One sample yielded the 7 T cell receptor beta chains listed below, sequenced in a study of T cell repertoires in aging, cancer and after chemotherapy. A mixed TRB-A/B primer pool amplified rearranged TRB by multiplex touch-down PCR. In TCRdb, the multiplex PCR reads were re-called with MiXCR into one record per CDR3 protein. The sample lists some 830 distinct CDR3 sequences; around 20% were seen once. Amplification of TCR beta used genomic DNA extracted from peripheral blood. The specimen was blood. The origin of the receptors is a human donor with a blood cancer.

Notes on this clonotype: A much larger clone is a single base away; this may be a read error. V and J are TRBV7-6 and TRBJ2-5, with D unresolved. CDR3 length: 14 residues. Trimming shortened V by 4 bases and J by 5 bases, and 14 bases separated the two germline ends. Germline assignment: CDR1 SGHVS and CDR2 FNYEAQ. This CDR3 reads CASSSFVALETQYF. As DNA, the CDR3 is TGTGCCAGCAGCTCTTTTGTAGCTTTGGAGACCCAGTACTTC. Complete variable domain (other parts from reference TRBV7-6 and TRBJ2-5): GAGVSQSPRYKVTKRGQDVALRCDPISGHVSLYWYRQALGQGPEFLTYFNYEAQQDKSGLPNDRFSAERPEGSISTLTIQRTEQRDSAMYRCASSSFVALETQYFGPGTRLLVL.

This clonotype is labeled medium-sized. J is TRBJ2-2 and V is TRBV4-2; weak D call: TRBD2 (6 bases). From germline, CDR1 is LGHNA and CDR2 YNFKEQ. This CDR3 region has 15 residues. Trimming cost V 1 base and J 0 bases, with 6 bases left between them. CDR3 region: CASSQAGANTGELFF. The CDR3, as DNA: TGTGCCAGCAGCCAAGCGGGGGCGAACACCGGGGAGCTGTTTTTT.

This clonotype has a handful of counts. The chain uses TRBV28 and TRBJ1-3; unclear D gene. V lost 8 bases, J lost 2 bases, and 10 bases lay in between. CDR1 and CDR2 (germline): MDHEN, SYDVKM. CDR3 length: 13 amino acids. CDR3 in amino acids: CASGRAPGNTIYF. The CDR3 nucleotides read TGTGCCAGCGGGAGGGCTCCTGGAAACACCATATATTTT. The full variable domain, with the rest looked up from reference TRBV28 and TRBJ1-3, is DVKVTQSSRYLVKRTGEKVFLECVQDMDHENMFWYRQDPGLGLRLIYFSYDVKMKEKGDIPEGYSVSREKKERFSLILESASTNQTSMYLCASGRAPGNTIYFGEGSWLTVV.

V and J are TRBV5-4 and TRBJ2-3; 9 nucleotides line up with TRBD1. Unmatched junction bases numbered 3, after V lost 3 bases and J lost 1 base. This CDR3 has 15 amino acids. Germline V CDR1 and CDR2: SGHNT, YYREEE (reference sequence). The CDR3 DNA reads as TGTGCCAGCAGCTCATACAGGGGGCGCACAGATACGCAGTATTTT. It translates to CASSSYRGRTDTQYF.

Sample share makes this clonotype medium-sized (0.01 to 0.1%). The V and J genes are TRBV5-1 and TRBJ2-7, with TRBD2 identical over 11 bases. This CDR3 contains 14 residues. After removal of 4 bases from V and 2 bases from J, the junction contained 2 bases not matched to a gene. CDR1 SGHRS and CDR2 YFSETQ come from the germline V gene. The CDR3 sequence is CASSPTSGAYEQYF. CDR3 nucleotide sequence: TGCGCCAGCAGCCCGACTAGCGGGGCCTACGAGCAGTACTTC.

This clonotype is labeled large. This chain links TRBV18 with TRBJ2-4; 12 bases are shared with TRBD1. This CDR3 contains 18 residues. With V trimmed by 3 bases and J by 8 bases, 14 bases remained unmatched. The germline gives CDR1 KGHSH, CDR2 LQKENI. CDR3 protein: CASSPPGQGAAAIYIQYF. Written as DNA, the CDR3 is TGTGCCAGCTCACCGCCGGGACAGGGGGCCGCGGCAATATACATTCAGTACTTC. The whole variable domain, remainder taken from reference TRBV18 and TRBJ2-4, is NAGVMQNPRHLVRRRGQEARLRCSPMKGHSHVYWYRQLPEEGLKFMVYLQKENIIDESGMPKERFSAEFPKEGPSILRIQQVVRGDSAAYFCASSPPGQGAAAIYIQYFGAGTRLSVL.

The rearrangement links TRBV6-1 to TRBJ2-7, with 14 bases lining up with TRBD2. Per the germline V gene, CDR1 is MNHNS and CDR2 is SASEGT. This CDR3 has 16 amino acids. Trimming took 3 bases from V and 4 from J; bases not matched to a gene: 5. CDR3 loop: CASSDGTSGSTYEQYF. CDR3 nucleotides: TGTGCCAGCAGTGATGGGACTAGCGGGAGTACGTACGAGCAGTACTTC.